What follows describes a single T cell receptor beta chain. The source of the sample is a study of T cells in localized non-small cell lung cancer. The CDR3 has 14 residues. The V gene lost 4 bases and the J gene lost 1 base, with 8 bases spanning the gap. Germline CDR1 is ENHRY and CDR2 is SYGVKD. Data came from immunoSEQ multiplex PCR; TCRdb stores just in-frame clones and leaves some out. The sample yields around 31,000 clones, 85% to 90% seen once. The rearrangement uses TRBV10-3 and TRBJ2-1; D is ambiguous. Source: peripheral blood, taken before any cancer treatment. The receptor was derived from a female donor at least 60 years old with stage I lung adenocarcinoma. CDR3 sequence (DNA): TGTGCCATCAGTGGCGCGGTTTCCTACAATGAGCAGTTCTTC. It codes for CAISGAVSYNEQFF.